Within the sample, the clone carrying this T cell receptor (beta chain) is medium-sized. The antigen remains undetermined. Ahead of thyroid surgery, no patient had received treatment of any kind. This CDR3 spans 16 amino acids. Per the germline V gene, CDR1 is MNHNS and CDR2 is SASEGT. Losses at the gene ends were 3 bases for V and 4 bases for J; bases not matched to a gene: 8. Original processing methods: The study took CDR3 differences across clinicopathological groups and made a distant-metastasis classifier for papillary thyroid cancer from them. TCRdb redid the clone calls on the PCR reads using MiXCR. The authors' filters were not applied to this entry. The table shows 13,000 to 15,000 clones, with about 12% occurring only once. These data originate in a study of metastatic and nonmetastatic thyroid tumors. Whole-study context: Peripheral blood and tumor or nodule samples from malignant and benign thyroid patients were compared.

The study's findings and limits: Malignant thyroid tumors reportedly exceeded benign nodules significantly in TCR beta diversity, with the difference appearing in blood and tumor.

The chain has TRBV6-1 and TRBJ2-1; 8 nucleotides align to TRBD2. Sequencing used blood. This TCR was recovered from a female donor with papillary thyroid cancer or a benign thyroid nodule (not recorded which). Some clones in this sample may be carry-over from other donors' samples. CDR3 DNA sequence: TGTGCCAGCAGTGAGGAGCGGGGGACCCGTTACAATGAGCAGTTCTTC. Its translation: CASSEERGTRYNEQFF.